This T cell receptor (beta chain) was obtained from a study of blood T cell repertoires in COVID-19. Sequencing used immunoSEQ multiplex PCR; TCRdb keeps in-frame clones, though not all of them. The sample carries about 220,000 clones, around 80% recorded once. This clone was counted once. The CDR3 is 13 residues long. Germline loops: CDR1 SGHDT, CDR2 YYEEEE. The V and J ends lost 1 base and 2 bases respectively, with 6 bases between them. Material: peripheral blood. This rearrangement joins TRBV5-6 to TRBJ2-5; D is unresolved. This TCR came from a woman aged 70 to 79 with acute or convalescent COVID-19. CDR3 residues: CASSLYSQETQYF. The CDR3 region has the DNA TGTGCCAGCAGCTTGTACAGTCAAGAGACCCAGTACTTC. Using reference TRBV5-6 and TRBJ2-5 for the parts outside the CDR3, the full variable domain is DAGVTQSPTHLIKTRGQQVTLRCSPKSGHDTVSWYQQALGQGPQFIFQYYEEEERQRGNFPDRFSGHQFPNYSSELNVNALLLGDSALYLCASSLYSQETQYFGPGTRLLVL.